Included here is one TCR beta chain sequence, with context. Profiling relied on immunoSEQ multiplex PCR, and the TCRdb table lists in-frame clones only, not all of them. The repertoire holds 150,000 to 200,000 clones, with roughly 95% as singletons. These data belong to a study of control samples from healthy donors and cancer patients. Material: blood. The receptor comes from a woman aged 25 to 39 in good health.

The chain's CDR3 is CASSLDSADTDTQYF. DNA for the CDR3: TGTGCCAGCAGCTTAGACTCCGCCGACACAGATACGCAGTATTTT. V gene TRBV11-2 combines with J gene TRBJ2-3; no definite D call. The V gene lost 0 bases and the J gene lost 2 bases, with 9 bases spanning the gap. Germline V gene data show CDR1 as SGHAT and CDR2 as FQNNGV. CDR3 length equals 15 residues. Complete variable domain (other parts from reference TRBV11-2 and TRBJ2-3): EAGVAQSPRYKIIEKRQSVAFWCNPISGHATLYWYQQILGQGPKLLIQFQNNGVVDDSQLPKDRFSAERLKGVDSTLKIQPAKLEDSAVYLCASSLDSADTDTQYFGPGTRLTVL.